The sequence of this T cell receptor beta chain was determined in a study of blood T cell repertoires in COVID-19 (dated by TCRdb to between 2020 and 2021). The study in broad terms: Collaborator samples came from the United States, Italy and Spain and covered acute and convalescent phases of COVID-19. The prospective study material was composed of cDNA or gDNA derived from T cells, B-cell-depleted T cells, or PBMCs. Subjects who had been exposed to COVID-19, were actively infected with it, or had recovered from it provided the deeply sampled blood TCRbeta repertoires that made up the dataset. The repertoires were made available in a free public database intended to serve as a resource for research on the immune response to SARS-CoV-2. The samples were drawn from two sources: the first 160 participants of the ongoing ImmuneRACE study, and fewer than 1,500 subjects contributed by 6 global collaborators. A de-identified subject ID, COVID-19 status, age in years and sex were almost always included in the sample metadata. HLA class I and class II types, where available, came from metadata supplied by the sample provider rather than from assay-based typing. Results and caveats for the whole study, not just this receptor: The amount of clinical and demographic metadata varied by source and participant and was provided uncurated.

TCRbeta CDR3 regions were amplified from genomic DNA using the immunoSEQ Assay, a bias-controlled multiplex PCR. From the authors' description of their analysis: Nucleated cell counts per sample were estimated from amplification of reference gene primers within the assay. To quantify the absolute abundance of each unique TCRbeta CDR3 rearrangement, sequence reads were collapsed and filtered. Productive Simpson clonality was computed per sample as the square root of Simpson's diversity index over productive rearrangements. What TCRdb holds here is the immuneACCESS table cut down to in-frame rearrangements. Part of the clones is not present; checked against another copy, under half of the missing clones reflect an unresolved V gene, and the others are unexplained. The D gene and trimming were derived from the DNA, and the V and J assignments and clone size from that table. The table for this sample lists about 170,000 clones; around 84% of them were counted only once. The ten largest clones take up around 15% of the sample.

One collaborating source in Seattle enrolled patients while the patients were actively infected and followed the patients over time throughout the course of disease. Whole blood was collected in K2EDTA tubes by collaborating institutions according to the institutions' own protocols. For TCRbeta analysis, collaborator samples were shipped as frozen whole blood, as isolated PBMCs, or as DNA extracted from either sample type. Between the V and J ends, shortened by 8 bases and 6 bases respectively, the junction contains 10 bases. Spanning cysteine to phenylalanine, the CDR3 consists of 11 amino acids. Only the CDR3 part of the read is kept: 33 bases, read in frame from the first base. The germline V gene yields SNHLY for CDR1 and FYNNEI for CDR2. Of note for this clone: The clone's antigen remains unknown. Base qualities are not recorded, but no much larger clone differs from it by a single base.

The clonotype originates from a woman aged 70-85 years with COVID-19, enrolled during active disease. Sequencing used peripheral blood. The chain was built from TRBV2 and TRBJ1-1; the D segment cannot be called with confidence. The DNA sequence reads TGTGCCAGCCGAGTCGGAGCTGAAGCTTTCTTT. This is translated as CASRVGAEAFF.